This paragraph covers one TCR beta chain sequence. The data originate from a study of blood T cell repertoires in COVID-19. Study-level background: From T cells, B-cell-depleted T cells, or PBMCs came the material, which was cDNA or gDNA.

With V trimmed by 3 bases and J by 4 bases, 11 bases remained unmatched. Germline V gives CDR1 GTSNPN, CDR2 SVGIG (reference sequence). The CDR3 has 17 residues. Only in-frame clones appear in the TCRdb table, and some are missing; sequencing was by immunoSEQ multiplex PCR. This table has almost 250,000 clones, roughly 91% appearing once. This chain joins TRBV30 and TRBJ2-4; 11 nucleotides match TRBD2. Input material: PBMCs or T cells enriched from blood (not recorded which). The TCR originated in a woman aged 25 to 45 who had recovered from COVID-19. The CDR3 is CAWSGTGLADTKNIQYF. The CDR3 DNA is TGTGCCTGGAGCGGTACGGGACTAGCGGACACAAAAAACATTCAGTACTTC.